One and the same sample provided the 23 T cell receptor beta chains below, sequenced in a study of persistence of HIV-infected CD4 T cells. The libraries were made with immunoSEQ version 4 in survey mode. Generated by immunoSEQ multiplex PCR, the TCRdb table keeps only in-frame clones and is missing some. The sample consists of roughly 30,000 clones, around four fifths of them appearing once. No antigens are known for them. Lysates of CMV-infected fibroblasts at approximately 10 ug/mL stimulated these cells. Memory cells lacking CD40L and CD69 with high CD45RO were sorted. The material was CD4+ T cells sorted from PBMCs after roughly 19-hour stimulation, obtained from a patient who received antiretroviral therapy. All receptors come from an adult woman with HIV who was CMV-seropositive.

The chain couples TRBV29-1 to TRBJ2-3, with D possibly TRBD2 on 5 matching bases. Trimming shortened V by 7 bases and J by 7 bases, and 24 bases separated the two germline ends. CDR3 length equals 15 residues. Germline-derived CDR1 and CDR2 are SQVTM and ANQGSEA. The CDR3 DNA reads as TGCAGCGCCCAAAGTGTCCTTTCGAGGGAAAATACGCAGTATTTT. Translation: CSAQSVLSRENTQYF.

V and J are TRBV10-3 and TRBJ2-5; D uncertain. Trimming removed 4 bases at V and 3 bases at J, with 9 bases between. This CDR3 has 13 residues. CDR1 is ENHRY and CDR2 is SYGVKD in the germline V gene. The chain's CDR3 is CAISVKIEETQYF. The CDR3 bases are TGTGCCATCAGTGTTAAAATCGAAGAGACCCAGTACTTC.

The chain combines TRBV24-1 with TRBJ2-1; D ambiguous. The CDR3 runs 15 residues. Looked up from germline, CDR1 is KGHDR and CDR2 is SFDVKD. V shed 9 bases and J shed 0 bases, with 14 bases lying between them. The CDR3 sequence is CATSPDGSSYNEQFF. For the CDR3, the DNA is TGTGCCACCTCCCCGGACGGAAGCTCCTACAATGAGCAGTTCTTC.

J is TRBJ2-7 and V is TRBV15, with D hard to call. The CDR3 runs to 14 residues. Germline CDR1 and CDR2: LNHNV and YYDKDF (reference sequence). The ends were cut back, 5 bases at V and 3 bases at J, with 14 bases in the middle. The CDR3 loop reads CATSPTSTLYEQYF. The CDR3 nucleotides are TGTGCCACCAGCCCCACCTCCACGCTCTACGAGCAGTACTTC.

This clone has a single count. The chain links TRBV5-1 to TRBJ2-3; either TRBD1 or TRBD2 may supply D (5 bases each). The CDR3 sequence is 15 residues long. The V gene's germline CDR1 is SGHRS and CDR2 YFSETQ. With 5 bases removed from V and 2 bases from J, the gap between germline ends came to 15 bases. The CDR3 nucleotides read TGCGCCAGCAGTTTTGACGGGACGCACACAGATACGCAGTATTTT. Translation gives CASSFDGTHTDTQYF.

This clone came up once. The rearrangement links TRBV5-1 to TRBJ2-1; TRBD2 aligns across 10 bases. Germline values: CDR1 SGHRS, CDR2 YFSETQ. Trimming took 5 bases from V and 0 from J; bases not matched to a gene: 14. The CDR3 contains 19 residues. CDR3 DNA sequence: TGCGCCAGCAGGCTGGGCACTAGCGGGGCCGGAAGCTCCTACAATGAGCAGTTCTTC. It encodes CASRLGTSGAGSSYNEQFF.

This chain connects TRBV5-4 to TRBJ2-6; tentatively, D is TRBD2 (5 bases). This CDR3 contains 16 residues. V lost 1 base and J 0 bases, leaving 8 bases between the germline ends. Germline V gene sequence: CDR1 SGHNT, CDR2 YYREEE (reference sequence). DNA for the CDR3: TGTGCCAGCAGCTTGAATGGAGGCTCTGGGGCCAACGTCCTGACTTTC. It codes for CASSLNGGSGANVLTF. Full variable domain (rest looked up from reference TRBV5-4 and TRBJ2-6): ETGVTQSPTHLIKTRGQQVTLRCSSQSGHNTVSWYQQALGQGPQFIFQYYREEENGRGNFPPRFSGLQFPNYSSELNVNALELDDSALYLCASSLNGGSGANVLTFGAGSRLTVL.

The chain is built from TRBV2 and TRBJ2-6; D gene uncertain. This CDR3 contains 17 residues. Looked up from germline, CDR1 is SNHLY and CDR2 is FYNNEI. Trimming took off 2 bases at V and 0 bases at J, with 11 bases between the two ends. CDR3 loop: CASSERHINSGANVLTF. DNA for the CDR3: TGTGCCAGCAGTGAAAGGCACATAAACTCTGGGGCCAACGTCCTGACTTTC.

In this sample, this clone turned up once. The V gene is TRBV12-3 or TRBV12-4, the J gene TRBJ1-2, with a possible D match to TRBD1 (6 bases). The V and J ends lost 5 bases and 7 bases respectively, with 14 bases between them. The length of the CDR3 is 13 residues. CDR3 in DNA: TGTGCCAGCAGTATAACAGGGTTGGCTGGCTACACCTTC. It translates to CASSITGLAGYTF.

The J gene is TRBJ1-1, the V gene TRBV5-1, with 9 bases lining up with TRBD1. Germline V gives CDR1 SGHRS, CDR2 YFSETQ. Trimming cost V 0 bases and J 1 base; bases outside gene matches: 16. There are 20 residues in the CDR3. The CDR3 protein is CASSLESNTGTGFPNTEAFF. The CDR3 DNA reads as TGCGCCAGCAGCTTGGAAAGCAATACCGGGACAGGGTTTCCGAACACTGAAGCTTTCTTT.

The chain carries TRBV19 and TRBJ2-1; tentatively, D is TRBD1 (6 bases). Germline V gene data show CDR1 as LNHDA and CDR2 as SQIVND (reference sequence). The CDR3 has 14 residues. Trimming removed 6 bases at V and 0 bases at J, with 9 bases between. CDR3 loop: CASRRTVSYNEQFF. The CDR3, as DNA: TGTGCCAGTAGACGGACAGTCTCCTACAATGAGCAGTTCTTC.

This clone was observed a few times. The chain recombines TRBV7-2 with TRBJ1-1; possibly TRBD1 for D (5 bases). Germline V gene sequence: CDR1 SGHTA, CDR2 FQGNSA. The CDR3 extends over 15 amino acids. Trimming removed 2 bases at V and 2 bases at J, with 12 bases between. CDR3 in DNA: TGTGCCAGCAGCTTAAGCGGGGGGAGAAACACTGAAGCTTTCTTT. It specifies CASSLSGGRNTEAFF.

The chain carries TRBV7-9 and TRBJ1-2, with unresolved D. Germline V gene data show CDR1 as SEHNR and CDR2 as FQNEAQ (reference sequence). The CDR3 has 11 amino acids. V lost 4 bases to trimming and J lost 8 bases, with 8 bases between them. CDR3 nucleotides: TGTGCCAGCAGCTCCACGTGGGGCTACACCTTC. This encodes CASSSTWGYTF.

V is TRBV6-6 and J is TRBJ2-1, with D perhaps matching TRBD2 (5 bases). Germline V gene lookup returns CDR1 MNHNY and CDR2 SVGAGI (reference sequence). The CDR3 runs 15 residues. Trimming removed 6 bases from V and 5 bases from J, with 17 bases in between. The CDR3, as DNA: TGTGCCAGCAGAAACTCGGTTTCGGGGAACAATGAGCAGTTCTTC. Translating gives CASRNSVSGNNEQFF.

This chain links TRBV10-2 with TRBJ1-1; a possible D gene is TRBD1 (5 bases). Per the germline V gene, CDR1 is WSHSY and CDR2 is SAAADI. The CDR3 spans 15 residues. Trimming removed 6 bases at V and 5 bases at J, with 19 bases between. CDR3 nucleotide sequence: TGCGCCAGCAGGCCGGGACGCCCAGTGCTAACTGAAGCTTTCTTT. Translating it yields CASRPGRPVLTEAFF.

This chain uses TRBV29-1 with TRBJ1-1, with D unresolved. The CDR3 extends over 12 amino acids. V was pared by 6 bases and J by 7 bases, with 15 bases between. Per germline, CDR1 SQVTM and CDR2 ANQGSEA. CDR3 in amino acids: CSVASGGIEAFF. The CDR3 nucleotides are TGCAGCGTCGCCAGTGGAGGGATTGAAGCTTTCTTT.

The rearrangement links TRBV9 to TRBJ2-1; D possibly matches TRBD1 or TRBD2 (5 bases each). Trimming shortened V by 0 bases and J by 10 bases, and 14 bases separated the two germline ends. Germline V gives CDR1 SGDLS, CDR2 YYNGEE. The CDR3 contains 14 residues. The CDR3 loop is CASSVATWGLEQFF. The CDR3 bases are TGTGCCAGCAGCGTAGCTACTTGGGGGTTAGAGCAGTTCTTC.

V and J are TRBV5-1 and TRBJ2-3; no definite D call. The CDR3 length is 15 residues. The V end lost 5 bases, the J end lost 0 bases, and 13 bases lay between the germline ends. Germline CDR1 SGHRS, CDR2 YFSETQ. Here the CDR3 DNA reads TGCGCCAGCAGTTCCTCACTTTCTAGCACAGATACGCAGTATTTT. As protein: CASSSSLSSTDTQYF.

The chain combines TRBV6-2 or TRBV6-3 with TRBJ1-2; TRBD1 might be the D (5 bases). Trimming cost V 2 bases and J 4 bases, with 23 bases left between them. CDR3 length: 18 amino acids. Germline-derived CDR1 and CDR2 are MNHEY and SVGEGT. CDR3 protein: CASSYVGGWGNNVYGYTF. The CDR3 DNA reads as TGTGCCAGCAGTTACGTTGGTGGCTGGGGGAACAACGTCTATGGCTACACCTTC.

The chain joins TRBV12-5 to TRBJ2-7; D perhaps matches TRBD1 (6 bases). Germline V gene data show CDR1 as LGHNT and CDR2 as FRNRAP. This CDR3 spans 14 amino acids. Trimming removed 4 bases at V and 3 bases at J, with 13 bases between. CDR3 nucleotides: TGTGCTAGTGGTTCCACAACAGGGAACTACGAGCAGTACTTC. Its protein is CASGSTTGNYEQYF.

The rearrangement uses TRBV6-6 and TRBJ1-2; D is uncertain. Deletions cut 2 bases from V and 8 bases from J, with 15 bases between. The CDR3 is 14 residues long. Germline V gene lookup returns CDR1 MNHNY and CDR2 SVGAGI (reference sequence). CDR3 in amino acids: CASSYVDGAIGYTF. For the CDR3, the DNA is TGTGCCAGCAGTTACGTGGACGGTGCTATCGGCTACACCTTC.

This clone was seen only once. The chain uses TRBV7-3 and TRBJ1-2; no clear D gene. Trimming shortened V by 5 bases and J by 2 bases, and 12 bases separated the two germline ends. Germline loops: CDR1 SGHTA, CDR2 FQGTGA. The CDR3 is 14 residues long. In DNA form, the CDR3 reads TGTGCCAGCAGCCGTCCGGGCGGCAACTATGGCTACACCTTC. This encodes CASSRPGGNYGYTF.

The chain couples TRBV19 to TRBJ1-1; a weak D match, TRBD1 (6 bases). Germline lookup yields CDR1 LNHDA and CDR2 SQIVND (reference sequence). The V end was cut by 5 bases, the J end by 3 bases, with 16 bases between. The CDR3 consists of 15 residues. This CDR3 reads CASSRTGPPYTEAFF. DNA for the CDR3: TGTGCCAGTAGTCGTACAGGGCCCCCGTACACTGAAGCTTTCTTT.